A single sample is the source of the 10 T cell receptor beta chains below, sequenced in a study of blood T cell repertoires in COVID-19. Sequencing was performed with immunoSEQ multiplex PCR; in TCRdb, only in-frame clones are kept and a portion is missing. The data hold about 160,000 clones, with 70% to 90% observed a single time. The sequencing input was peripheral blood. These receptors were taken from a woman aged 50 to 60 with COVID-19, enrolled during active disease.

This chain uses TRBV13 with TRBJ2-7; D might be TRBD1 (6 bases). Germline loops: CDR1 PRHDT, CDR2 FYEKMQ (reference sequence). The CDR3 has 13 residues. Trimming shortened V by 2 bases and J by 5 bases, and 10 bases separated the two germline ends. DNA of the CDR3: TGTGCCAGCAGCTTACAGGGGAGAAACGAGCAGTACTTC. Its translation: CASSLQGRNEQYF.

The chain uses TRBV7-9 and TRBJ1-3; TRBD1 matches at 7 bases. V was clipped by 5 bases and J by 2 bases; unmatched bases: 3. The CDR3 length is 14 residues. The germline gives CDR1 SEHNR, CDR2 FQNEAQ (reference sequence). CDR3 sequence reads: CASSPGQPGNTIYF. CDR3 sequence (DNA): TGTGCCAGCAGCCCGGGACAGCCTGGAAACACCATATATTTT.

CDR3 DNA: TGTGCCAGCAGCCCCACCCTAGCGGGGGGCGGGCGAGAGACCCAGTACTTC. Its protein product is CASSPTLAGGGRETQYF. The chain has TRBV7-3 and TRBJ2-5, with TRBD2 identical over 11 bases. The trim removed 5 bases at V and 4 bases at J, leaving 12 bases unmatched. CDR3 length: 17 residues. The germline V gene encodes CDR1 SGHTA and CDR2 FQGTGA.

The chain couples TRBV10-2 to TRBJ2-2, with a weak D call TRBD1 (5 bases). The CDR3 loop spans 17 amino acids. Trimming stripped 0 bases from V and 6 bases from J, with 17 bases between. The germline V gene has CDR1 WSHSY and CDR2 SAAADI. The CDR3 region has the DNA TGCGCCAGCAGTGAGTCGTCGTCGTCAGGGCTATCCGGGGAGCTGTTTTTT. Translation: CASSESSSSGLSGELFF.

The V and J genes are TRBV27 and TRBJ1-1; 7 bases fit TRBD1. This CDR3 comprises 17 residues. CDR1 MNHEY and CDR2 SMNVEV come from the germline V gene (reference sequence). J gave up 0 bases and V 6 bases, and 13 bases lay outside the gene matches. The CDR3 DNA follows: TGTGCCAGCAGCCTTAGGGGGCCTGGGAGCATGAACACTGAAGCTTTCTTT. Its protein product is CASSLRGPGSMNTEAFF.

In its sample, this clone was seen once. The V and J genes are TRBV7-2 and TRBJ2-1; 13 bases are a match to TRBD2. Germline V lookup: CDR1 SGHTA, CDR2 FQGNSA. V dropped 4 bases and J dropped 2; count of bases not matched to a gene: 8. The CDR3 extends over 18 amino acids. The DNA for the CDR3 is TGTGCCAGCAGCTCCCCCCGGACTAGCGGGGGTCCCTACAATGAGCAGTTCTTC. As protein: CASSSPRTSGGPYNEQFF.

The chain has TRBV7-3 and TRBJ2-7; no firm D call. Trimming stripped 5 bases from V and 4 bases from J, with 9 bases between. The CDR3 runs 12 residues. The germline V gene has CDR1 SGHTA and CDR2 FQGTGA. CDR3 sequence: CASSPTVYEQYF. The CDR3 DNA sequence: TGTGCCAGCAGCCCCACAGTGTACGAGCAGTACTTC.

This chain connects TRBV9 to TRBJ2-2; TRBD2 agrees at 7 bases. The trim removed 0 bases at V and 3 bases at J, leaving 14 bases unmatched. CDR3 size: 19 residues. Germline CDR1 is SGDLS and CDR2 is YYNGEE. The CDR3 DNA follows: TGTGCCAGCAGCGTAGTGGTGGGGAGGGGCACTGGGGACACCGGGGAGCTGTTTTTT. The encoded protein is CASSVVVGRGTGDTGELFF.

This chain links TRBV27 with TRBJ2-7; D is perhaps TRBD1 (6 bases). The CDR3 is 14 residues long. Between the trimmed V and J ends, which lost 3 bases and 2 bases, there was a span of 11 bases. The germline V gene encodes CDR1 MNHEY and CDR2 SMNVEV (reference sequence). The CDR3 region is CASSFPQGTYEQYF. The CDR3 nucleotides read TGTGCCAGCAGTTTCCCACAGGGTACCTACGAGCAGTACTTC.

This clone was found once. The CDR3 DNA is TGTGCCAGCAGCCCGACTAGCGGGACTTACGAGCAGTACTTC. As protein: CASSPTSGTYEQYF. This rearrangement joins TRBV27 to TRBJ2-7; TRBD2 matches at 11 bases. Germline assignment: CDR1 MNHEY and CDR2 SMNVEV (reference sequence). V was clipped by 6 bases and J by 4 bases; unmatched bases: 5. This CDR3 has 14 residues.